This TCR beta chain comes out of a study of PD-1 blockade in classical Hodgkin lymphoma. Findings and limits, study-wide: Relative to healthy donors, newly diagnosed patients reportedly had lower baseline TCR diversity, which was reported as lower still in relapsed/refractory patients. The drivers behind the repertoire differences, possibly disease activity or prior therapy, remain undefined.

Time point reported: newly diagnosed, previously untreated cHL patient sample. CD4+ T cells were purified from thawed PBMCs by magnetic negative selection. Comparators were PBMCs taken from newly diagnosed, untreated classical Hodgkin lymphoma. Clones were sequenced by immunoSEQ multiplex PCR, and TCRdb holds only the in-frame ones, with some missing. The table has 20,000 to 25,000 clones, roughly 89% seen once. About this clone: What it recognizes is unknown.

Germline V CDR1 and CDR2: KGHSH, LQKENI. The V gene end was trimmed by 6 bases and the J gene end by 5 bases; junction bases not matched to a gene: 0. The CDR3 has 11 amino acids. The sequence was obtained from a human donor with classical Hodgkin lymphoma. Material for sequencing was CD4+ T cells from blood. The rearrangement joins TRBV18 to TRBJ2-5; TRBD2 matches 7 bases. The CDR3 loop reads CASSGGETQYF. The DNA of the CDR3 is TGTGCCAGCTCGGGGGGGGAGACCCAGTACTTC.